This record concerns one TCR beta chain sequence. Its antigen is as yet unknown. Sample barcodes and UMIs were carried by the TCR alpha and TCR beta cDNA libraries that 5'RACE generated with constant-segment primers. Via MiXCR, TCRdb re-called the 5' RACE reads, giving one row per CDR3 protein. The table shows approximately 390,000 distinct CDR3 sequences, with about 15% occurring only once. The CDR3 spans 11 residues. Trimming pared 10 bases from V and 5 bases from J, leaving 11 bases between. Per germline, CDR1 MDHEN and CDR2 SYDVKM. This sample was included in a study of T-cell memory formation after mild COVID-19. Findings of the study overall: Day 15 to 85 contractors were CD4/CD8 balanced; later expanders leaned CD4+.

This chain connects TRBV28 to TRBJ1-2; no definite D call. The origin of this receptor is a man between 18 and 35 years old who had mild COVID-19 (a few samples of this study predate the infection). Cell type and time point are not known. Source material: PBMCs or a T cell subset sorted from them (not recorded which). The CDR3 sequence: CATLHGYGYTF. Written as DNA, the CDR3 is TGTGCCACTCTCCACGGGTATGGCTACACCTTC.